This TCR beta chain is from a study of blood T cell repertoires in COVID-19. Study-level information: The origin of the acute and convalescent COVID-19 samples was the United States, Italy and Spain. T cells, B-cell-depleted T cells, or PBMCs provided the cDNA or gDNA that served as material.

This clone has a single count. In the source study's methods: Counts of nucleated cells, estimated from reference gene primer amplification, were obtained. The protocol was immunoSEQ multiplex PCR, while the TCRdb copy is restricted to in-frame clones and leaves out a portion. V, J and clone size derive from that table, while D and trimming were established from the DNA sequence. The sample yields some 190,000 clones, around 88% seen once. Trimming cost V 6 bases and J 5 bases, with 20 bases left between them. Germline-derived CDR1 and CDR2 are PRHDT and FYEKMQ (reference sequence). The length of the CDR3 is 15 residues.

Sequencing was done on a sample of peripheral blood. This TCR was sampled from a man aged 18 to 30 with active or convalescent COVID-19. This chain links TRBV13 with TRBJ2-7; D is possibly TRBD2 (5 bases). CDR3 loop: CASRPSRDYRDEQYF. Here the CDR3 DNA reads TGTGCCAGCAGGCCCTCACGAGACTACCGCGACGAGCAGTACTTC.